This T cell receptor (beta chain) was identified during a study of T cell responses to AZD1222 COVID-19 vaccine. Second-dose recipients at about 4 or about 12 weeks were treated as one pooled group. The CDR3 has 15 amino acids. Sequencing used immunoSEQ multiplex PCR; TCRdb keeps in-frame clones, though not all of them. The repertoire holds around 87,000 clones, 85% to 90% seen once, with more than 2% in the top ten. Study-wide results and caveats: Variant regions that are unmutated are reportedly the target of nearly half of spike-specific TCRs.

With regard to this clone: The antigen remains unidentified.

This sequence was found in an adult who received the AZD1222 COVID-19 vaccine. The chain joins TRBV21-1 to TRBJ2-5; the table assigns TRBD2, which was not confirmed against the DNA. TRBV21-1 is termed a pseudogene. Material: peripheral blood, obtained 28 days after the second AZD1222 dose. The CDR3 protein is CASGRVAGVQETQYF. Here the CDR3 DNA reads TGTGCCAGCGGCCGAGTAGCGGGAGTACAAGAGACCCAGTACTTC.